This T cell receptor (beta chain) was captured in a study of human T cells and chemical hapten exposure. Unique molecular identifiers were attached to individual cDNA molecules within the library. Under the authors' procedure: Individual samples carried between about 23,224 and 690,600 TCRs, with more than 95,000 as the median. TCRdb reprocessed the RACE reads via MiXCR and lists one record per CDR3 protein. It is TCRdb's table, rather than the study itself, that gives the V and J calls and clone size. This table has over 130,000 distinct CDR3 sequences, approximately 12% appearing once. This clonotype was recorded a few times. Germline-derived CDR1 and CDR2 are MDHEN and SYDVKM. The CDR3 totals 15 residues. After removal of 8 bases from V and 0 bases from J, the junction contained 6 bases not matched to a gene. Time point denoted: patch test 2, 6 weeks after DPC sensitization. Treatment given: therapeutic diphenylcyclopropenone sensitization with weekly scalp DPC.

This TCR derives from a woman aged 50 to 65 with alopecia areata. Some clones in this sample may be carry-over from other donors' samples. The chain combines TRBV28 with TRBJ2-7; 11 bases match TRBD1. The input for sequencing was whole blood, taken in connection with sensitization to the hapten diphenylcyclopropenone (DPC). The CDR3 DNA follows: TGTGCCAGCGTAGGACAGGGGGCCCTCTCCTACGAGCAGTACTTC. This gives the protein CASVGQGALSYEQYF.